A single sample is the source of the 23 T cell receptor beta chains below, sequenced in a study of cytomegalovirus exposure and HLA in healthy donors. Use of 60 Vbeta and 13 Jbeta primers characterized the PCR. Method: immunoSEQ multiplex PCR; TCRdb's copy keeps in-frame clones and lacks some. The profile shows 150,000 to 180,000 clones, 65% to 85% of them singletons. The material sequenced was PBMCs. The receptors were gathered from a middle-aged woman in good health and CMV-seropositive.

This chain uses TRBV16 with TRBJ1-5; no clear D gene. Trimming took 1 base from V and 3 from J, leaving 16 bases between them. The CDR3 consists of 17 residues. Germline values: CDR1 KGHSY, CDR2 FQNENV. Here the CDR3 DNA reads TGTGCCAGCAGCCAATTCGGGCACGGAGGTGTCAATCAGCCCCAGCATTTT. Amino acids: CASSQFGHGGVNQPQHF.

V gene TRBV1 combines with J gene TRBJ2-3; TRBD2 is taken as the D call from the table, unchecked against the DNA. TRBV1 is described as a pseudogene. CDR3 length equals 17 residues. In DNA, the CDR3 is TGCACCAGCAGCCAACCCCGACTAGCGAGTAGCACAGATACGCAGTATTTT. Translated: CTSSQPRLASSTDTQYF.

The chain joins TRBV7-9 to TRBJ1-2, with unresolved D. The V gene's germline CDR1 is SEHNR and CDR2 FQNEAQ (reference sequence). The CDR3 is 15 amino acids. Deletions cut 5 bases from V and 1 base from J, with 14 bases between. This CDR3 is CASSPHTILNYGYTF. In DNA, the CDR3 is TGTGCCAGCAGCCCGCACACGATTCTTAACTATGGCTACACCTTC.

The chain recombines TRBV6-4 with TRBJ2-2, with 8 bases identical to TRBD2. From germline, CDR1 is MRHNA and CDR2 SNTAGT. This CDR3 region has 16 residues. V shed 3 bases and J 4 bases; nucleotides not matched to a gene: 7. CDR3 sequence (DNA): TGTGCCAGCAGTGATGTAGCGGGAAGACCCACCGGGGAGCTGTTTTTT. Translated: CASSDVAGRPTGELFF.

This chain connects TRBV28 to TRBJ1-2; no firm D call. Germline V CDR1 and CDR2: MDHEN, SYDVKM. V shed 3 bases and J shed 5 bases, with 13 bases lying between them. The CDR3 sequence is 14 residues long. The CDR3: CASSLSLGSYGYTF. Here the CDR3 DNA reads TGTGCCAGCAGTTTGTCTCTAGGGAGTTATGGCTACACCTTC.

The CDR3 DNA reads TGTGCCAGCAGCTCACACCGGGACTCCTACAATGAGCAGTTCTTC. As protein: CASSSHRDSYNEQFF. The rearrangement links TRBV11-1 to TRBJ2-1; D might be TRBD2 (5 bases). The CDR3 is 15 residues long. Trimming took 4 bases from V and 0 from J, leaving 10 bases between them. Germline CDR1 and CDR2: SGHAT and FQDESV (reference sequence).

V is TRBV4-1 and J is TRBJ2-1; D might be TRBD2 (5 bases). V was trimmed by 0 bases and J by 5 bases, leaving 14 bases between them. Per germline, CDR1 MGHRA and CDR2 YSYEKL. This CDR3 contains 16 residues. The CDR3 region is CASSQDHGELDNEQFF. The DNA of the CDR3 is TGCGCCAGCAGCCAAGATCACGGGGAGCTCGACAATGAGCAGTTCTTC.

The chain has TRBV7-8 and TRBJ2-3; 8 bases are shared with TRBD1. V trimming: 1 base; J trimming: 2 bases; junction bases outside the gene matches: 5. The CDR3 runs to 16 residues. CDR1 SGHVS and CDR2 FQNEAQ come from the germline V gene. This chain's CDR3 is CASSLVGTGLTDTQYF. The CDR3 region has the DNA TGTGCCAGCAGCTTAGTTGGGACAGGCCTCACAGATACGCAGTATTTT.

This chain joins TRBV19 and TRBJ2-6; TRBD2 might be the D (5 bases). V was shortened by 5 bases and J by 4 bases, with 18 bases between the two germline ends. The CDR3 spans 17 residues. Germline CDR1 reads LNHDA; CDR2 reads SQIVND (reference sequence). CDR3 coding DNA: TGTGCCAGTAGTTCCGCTCCGATAGGGAGAGGGGCCAACGTCCTGACTTTC. Translation gives CASSSAPIGRGANVLTF. The complete variable domain, with remaining parts taken from reference TRBV19 and TRBJ2-6, reads DGGITQSPKYLFRKEGQNVTLSCEQNLNHDAMYWYRQDPGQGLRLIYYSQIVNDFQKGDIAEGYSVSREKKESFPLTVTSAQKNPTAFYLCASSSAPIGRGANVLTFGAGSRLTVL.

J is TRBJ2-1 and V is TRBV27, with D uncertain. V lost 5 bases, J lost 7 bases, and 9 bases lay in between. In germline, CDR1 is MNHEY, CDR2 SMNVEV (reference sequence). The CDR3 extends over 12 amino acids. The CDR3 protein is CASSPQENEQFF. The DNA for the CDR3 is TGTGCCAGCAGTCCTCAGGAAAATGAGCAGTTCTTC.

This chain links TRBV14 with TRBJ2-1; no clear D. Germline V CDR1 and CDR2: SGHDN, FVKESK. With 5 bases removed from V and 7 bases from J, the gap between germline ends came to 15 bases. This CDR3 has 14 residues. The CDR3 sequence: CASSLGMIGNEQFF. In nucleotides, the CDR3 is TGTGCCAGCAGCTTGGGCATGATTGGGAATGAGCAGTTCTTC. Full variable domain (outside the CDR3, taken from reference TRBV14 and TRBJ2-1): EAGVTQFPSHSVIEKGQTVTLRCDPISGHDNLYWYRRVMGKEIKFLLHFVKESKQDESGMPNNRFLAERTGGTYSTLKVQPAELEDSGVYFCASSLGMIGNEQFFGPGTRLTVL.

The V gene is TRBV11-3, the J gene TRBJ2-7; no firm D call. CDR3 length: 11 amino acids. Trimming shortened V by 4 bases and J by 3 bases, and 4 bases separated the two germline ends. Germline lookup yields CDR1 SGHNT and CDR2 YENEEA. CDR3 sequence reads: CASSYHYEQYF. DNA of the CDR3: TGTGCCAGCAGCTATCACTACGAGCAGTACTTC.

The chain employs TRBV30 and TRBJ2-7; 7 bases align to TRBD2. Per germline, CDR1 GTSNPN and CDR2 SVGIG (reference sequence). The CDR3 is made up of 14 amino acids. The V and J ends lost 2 bases and 5 bases, in that order; junction bases with no gene match: 9. CDR3: CAWSLPGTTDEQYF. DNA for the CDR3: TGTGCCTGGAGTTTGCCGGGGACTACGGACGAGCAGTACTTC.

The chain carries TRBV7-3 and TRBJ2-2; 7 bases map to TRBD2. Germline CDR1 SGHTA, CDR2 FQGTGA. With V trimmed by 4 bases and J by 6 bases, 5 bases remained unmatched. This CDR3 contains 14 residues. The CDR3 protein is CASSSTSDSGELFF. CDR3 DNA sequence: TGTGCCAGCAGCTCCACTAGCGATTCCGGGGAGCTGTTTTTT.

This chain uses TRBV27 with TRBJ2-1; TRBD1 matches 11 bases. Germline V lookup: CDR1 MNHEY, CDR2 SMNVEV (reference sequence). J was trimmed by 4 bases and V by 5 bases; bases with no gene match: 7. The CDR3 length is 16 residues. The CDR3 here is CASSGTGGSMYNEQFF. The DNA for the CDR3 is TGTGCCAGCAGTGGGACAGGGGGATCTATGTACAATGAGCAGTTCTTC.

V and J are TRBV6-6 and TRBJ2-3, with a possible D match to TRBD2 (5 bases). The V and J ends lost 6 bases and 3 bases respectively, with 7 bases between them. Germline lookup yields CDR1 MNHNY and CDR2 SVGAGI (reference sequence). The CDR3 contains 12 residues. The CDR3, as DNA: TGTGCCAGCAGCGAGGGAACAGATACGCAGTATTTT. Protein sequence: CASSEGTDTQYF.

The CDR3 DNA is TGTGCCAGCAGCTTAGGAGTTGCTAGCGGGGGCTACGAGCAGTACTTC. Protein sequence: CASSLGVASGGYEQYF. The chain uses TRBV7-8 and TRBJ2-7; the match to TRBD2 covers 10 bases. Losses at the gene ends were 1 base for V and 3 bases for J; bases not matched to a gene: 6. This CDR3 is 16 amino acids long. Looked up from germline, CDR1 is SGHVS and CDR2 is FQNEAQ.

A few counts support this clone. V and J are TRBV28 and TRBJ1-5; 10 nucleotides align to TRBD1. The ends lost 6 bases at V and 6 bases at J; junction bases unmatched: 8. CDR1 is MDHEN, CDR2 SYDVKM, per germline. The CDR3 covers 15 residues. CDR3 in DNA: TGTGCCAGCAGAAAGGACAGGGGGATAGGTCAGCCCCAGCATTTT. It specifies CASRKDRGIGQPQHF. Full variable domain (rest looked up from reference TRBV28 and TRBJ1-5): DVKVTQSSRYLVKRTGEKVFLECVQDMDHENMFWYRQDPGLGLRLIYFSYDVKMKEKGDIPEGYSVSREKKERFSLILESASTNQTSMYLCASRKDRGIGQPQHFGDGTRLSIL.

This chain connects TRBV19 to TRBJ2-7; tentative D call: TRBD2 (5 bases). The germline V and J ends were trimmed by 10 bases and 3 bases, with 16 bases remaining between them. Germline CDR1 and CDR2: LNHDA and SQIVND (reference sequence). This CDR3 contains 13 residues. The CDR3 coding sequence is TGTGCCACCCGCGGGTTAGTTGGCTACGAGCAGTACTTC. Its protein product is CATRGLVGYEQYF.

The sample holds one count of this clone. The chain employs TRBV12-5 and TRBJ2-7; TRBD2 aligns across 10 bases. The CDR3 runs to 15 residues. From germline, CDR1 is LGHNT and CDR2 FRNRAP. With V trimmed by 2 bases and J by 4 bases, 5 bases remained unmatched. The CDR3 loop is CASGLTSSGSYEQYF. The CDR3 nucleotides are TGTGCTAGTGGTTTGACCTCTAGCGGGAGTTACGAGCAGTACTTC. The full variable domain, completed using reference TRBV12-5 and TRBJ2-7, is DARVTQTPRHKVTEMGQEVTMRCQPILGHNTVFWYRQTMMQGLELLAYFRNRAPLDDSGMPKDRFSAEMPDATLATLKIQPSEPRDSAVYFCASGLTSSGSYEQYFGPGTRLTVT.

The DNA for the CDR3 is TGTGCCAGCAGCACTGGACTAGCGGGTCAGGAGACCCAGTACTTC. Translating it yields CASSTGLAGQETQYF. The chain is built from TRBV13 and TRBJ2-5; 11 bases line up with TRBD2. Trimming cost V 5 bases and J 5 bases; bases outside gene matches: 7. Germline V gene sequence: CDR1 PRHDT, CDR2 FYEKMQ (reference sequence). The CDR3 covers 15 residues.

The V call is TRBV14, the J call TRBJ2-5; 11 positions agree with TRBD2. The CDR3 is made up of 15 amino acids. The germline gives CDR1 SGHDN, CDR2 FVKESK. Trimming at V came to 4 bases and at J to 4 bases, leaving 5 bases not matched to a gene. CDR3 coding DNA: TGTGCCAGCAGCCTAACTAGCGGGAGTCGAGAGACCCAGTACTTC. Amino acids: CASSLTSGSRETQYF.

The chain links TRBV29-1 to TRBJ1-5; D unresolved. Trimming shortened V by 4 bases and J by 2 bases, and 6 bases separated the two germline ends. Germline lookup yields CDR1 SQVTM and CDR2 ANQGSEA. This CDR3 is 12 amino acids long. The CDR3 DNA sequence: TGCAGCGTTGGACGGGGCAATCAGCCCCAGCATTTT. It translates to CSVGRGNQPQHF. The full variable domain, with the rest looked up from reference TRBV29-1 and TRBJ1-5, is SAVISQKPSRDICQRGTSLTIQCQVDSQVTMMFWYRQQPGQSLTLIATANQGSEATYESGFVIDKFPISRPNLTFSTLTVSNMSPEDSSIYLCSVGRGNQPQHFGDGTRLSIL.